One and the same sample provided the 8 T cell receptor beta chains below, sequenced in a study of blood T cells in healthy people across ages. Through a sample-barcoded 5' primer and a J-beta primer mix, a second PCR was run for roughly 6 to 12 cycles. One entry per CDR3 protein results from TCRdb running MiXCR on the 5' RACE reads. Of 800,000 to 950,000 distinct CDR3 sequences listed, around 49% are singletons. Input material: blood. These receptors were obtained from a man younger than 40 in good health.

This clonotype was counted a few times. The rearrangement joins TRBV7-2 to TRBJ2-3, with 9 bases fitting TRBD1. The CDR3 is 15 amino acids. V was pared by 1 base and J by 6 bases, with 5 bases of the junction left unmatched. Germline lookup yields CDR1 SGHTA and CDR2 FQGNSA. The CDR3 here is CASSLGDRVGDTQYF. CDR3 DNA sequence: TGTGCCAGCAGCTTAGGGGACAGGGTTGGTGATACGCAGTATTTT.

The chain couples TRBV29-1 to TRBJ2-3; 10 nucleotides align to TRBD1. V lost 7 bases to trimming and J lost 4 bases; unmatched junction nucleotides: 11. Germline assignment: CDR1 SQVTM and CDR2 ANQGSEA. The CDR3 consists of 15 residues. CDR3 in amino acids: CSGAAGTGDSDTQYF. The DNA for the CDR3 is TGCAGCGGAGCTGCCGGGACAGGGGATTCAGATACGCAGTATTTT.

This clonotype has only a few counts. V gene TRBV3-1 combines with J gene TRBJ2-7, with no clear D. V lost 2 bases and J lost 1, with 6 bases in between. CDR1 is LGHDT and CDR2 is YNNKEL in the germline V gene (reference sequence). This CDR3 contains 13 residues. The CDR3: CASSQISSYEQYF. In DNA form, the CDR3 reads TGTGCCAGCAGCCAAATAAGTTCCTACGAGCAGTACTTC.

This clonotype was counted a few times. This sequence joins TRBV4-2 and TRBJ1-4; D not resolved. V gave up 0 bases and J gave up 4 bases, with 12 bases separating them. Germline assignment: CDR1 LGHNA and CDR2 YNFKEQ. The CDR3 loop spans 16 amino acids. The CDR3 spells CASSQDSNRINEKLFF. As DNA, the CDR3 is TGTGCCAGCAGCCAAGATTCTAATCGGATTAATGAAAAACTGTTTTTT.

V usage is TRBV7-3 and J usage is TRBJ2-1; possibly TRBD1 for D (5 bases). The CDR3 extends over 15 amino acids. The germline CDR1 and CDR2 sequences are SGHTA and FQGTGA. V was shortened by 4 bases and J by 8 bases, with 18 bases between the two germline ends. The chain's CDR3 is CASSSGHGVWDEQFF. In DNA, the CDR3 is TGTGCCAGCAGCTCAGGGCATGGGGTCTGGGATGAGCAGTTCTTC.

The chain is built from TRBV6-5 and TRBJ2-7, with D possibly matching TRBD1 (6 bases). The CDR3 is 15 residues long. Germline V gene data show CDR1 as MNHEY and CDR2 as SVGAGI. Trimming took off 0 bases at V and 2 bases at J, with 11 bases between the two ends. As DNA, the CDR3 is TGTGCCAGCAGTTACTCAGGGCCAGGGGCCTACGAGCAGTACTTC. It specifies CASSYSGPGAYEQYF.

There are many counts of this clonotype. The chain is built from TRBV6-4 and TRBJ2-3; 12 bases align to TRBD2. From germline, CDR1 is MRHNA and CDR2 SNTAGT. V lost 4 bases, J lost 1 base, and 0 bases stayed unmatched. This CDR3 spans 15 amino acids. The CDR3 sequence is CASSGLAGGTDTQYF. The DNA for the CDR3 is TGTGCCAGCAGTGGACTAGCGGGGGGCACAGATACGCAGTATTTT.

This clonotype was detected only a few times. The chain uses TRBV12-3 or TRBV12-4 and TRBJ2-7; a weak D match, TRBD2 (6 bases). This CDR3 spans 16 amino acids. Trimming shortened V by 8 bases and J by 3 bases, and 23 bases separated the two germline ends. DNA for the CDR3: TGTGCCAGCTCACCCAGTAGGCGGGATCCCAACTACGAGCAGTACTTC. Translation: CASSPSRRDPNYEQYF.